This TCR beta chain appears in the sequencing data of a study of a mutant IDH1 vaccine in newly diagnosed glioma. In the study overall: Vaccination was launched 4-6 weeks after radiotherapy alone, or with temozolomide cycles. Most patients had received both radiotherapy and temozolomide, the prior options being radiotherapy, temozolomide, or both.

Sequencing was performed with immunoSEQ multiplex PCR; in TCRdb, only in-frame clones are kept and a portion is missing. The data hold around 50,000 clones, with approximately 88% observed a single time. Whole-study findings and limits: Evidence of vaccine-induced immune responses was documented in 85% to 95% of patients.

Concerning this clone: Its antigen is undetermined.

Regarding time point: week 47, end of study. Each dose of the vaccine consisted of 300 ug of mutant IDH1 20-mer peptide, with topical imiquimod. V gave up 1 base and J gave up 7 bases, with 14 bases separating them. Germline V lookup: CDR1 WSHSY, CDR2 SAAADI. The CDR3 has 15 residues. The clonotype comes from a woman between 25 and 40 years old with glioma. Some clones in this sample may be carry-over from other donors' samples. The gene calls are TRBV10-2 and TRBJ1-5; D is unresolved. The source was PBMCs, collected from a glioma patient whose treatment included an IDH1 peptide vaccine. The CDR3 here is CASSEFTPGRQPQHF. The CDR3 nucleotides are TGCGCCAGCAGTGAGTTCACCCCGGGTAGACAGCCCCAGCATTTT.